Detailed here is one TCR beta chain. The data were taken from a study of blood T cells in healthy people across ages. Primed by a sample-barcoded 5' primer and a J-beta primer mix, a second PCR proceeded for 7 to 11 cycles. TCRdb reprocessed the 5' RACE reads via MiXCR and lists one record per CDR3 protein. In the table there are about 1,500,000 distinct CDR3 sequences, over 25% of which are singletons. The sample taken for sequencing was blood. The receptor comes from a woman in her 30s in good health.

CDR3 residues: CASSDPGQTQYF. For the CDR3, the DNA is TGTGCCAGCAGCGACCCGGGCCAGACCCAGTACTTC. This sequence joins TRBV7-2 and TRBJ2-5; D gene uncertain. The V gene lost 5 bases and the J gene lost 6 bases, with 10 bases spanning the gap. The V gene's germline CDR1 is SGHTA and CDR2 FQGNSA. The CDR3 extends over 12 amino acids. The whole variable domain, filled in from reference TRBV7-2 and TRBJ2-5, reads GAGVSQSPSNKVTEKGKDVELRCDPISGHTALYWYRQSLGQGLEFLIYFQGNSAPDKSGLPSDRFSAERTGGSVSTLTIQRTQQEDSAVYLCASSDPGQTQYFGPGTRLLVL.